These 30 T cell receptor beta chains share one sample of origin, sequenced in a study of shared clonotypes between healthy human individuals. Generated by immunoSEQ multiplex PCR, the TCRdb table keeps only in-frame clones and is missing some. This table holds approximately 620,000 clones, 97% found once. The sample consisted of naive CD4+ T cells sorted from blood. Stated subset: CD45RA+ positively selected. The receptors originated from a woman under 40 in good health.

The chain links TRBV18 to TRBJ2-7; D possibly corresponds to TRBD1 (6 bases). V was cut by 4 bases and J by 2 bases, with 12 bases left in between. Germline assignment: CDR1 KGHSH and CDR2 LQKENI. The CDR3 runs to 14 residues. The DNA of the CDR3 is TGTGCCAGCTCACGAGGACAGATTACCTACGAGCAGTACTTC. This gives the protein CASSRGQITYEQYF.

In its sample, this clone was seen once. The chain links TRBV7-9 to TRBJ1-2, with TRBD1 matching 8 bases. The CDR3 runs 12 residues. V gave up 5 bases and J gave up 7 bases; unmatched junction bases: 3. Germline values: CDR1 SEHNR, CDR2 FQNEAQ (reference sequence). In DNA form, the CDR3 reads TGTGCCAGCAGCACGGGACAGGTTGGCTACACCTTC. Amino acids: CASSTGQVGYTF.

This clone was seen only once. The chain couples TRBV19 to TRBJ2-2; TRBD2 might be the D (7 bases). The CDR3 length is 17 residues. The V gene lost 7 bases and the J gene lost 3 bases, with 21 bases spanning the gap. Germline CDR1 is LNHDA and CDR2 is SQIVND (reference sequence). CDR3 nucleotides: TGTGCCAGTACCCCCATGCGGGGGCCGGTGGACACCGGGGAGCTGTTTTTT. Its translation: CASTPMRGPVDTGELFF.

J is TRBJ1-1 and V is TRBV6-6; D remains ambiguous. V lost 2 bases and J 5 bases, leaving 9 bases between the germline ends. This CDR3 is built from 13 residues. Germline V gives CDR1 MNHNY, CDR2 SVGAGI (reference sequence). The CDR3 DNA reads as TGTGCCAGCAGTTACAGGGCCGGGACTGAAGCTTTCTTT. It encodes CASSYRAGTEAFF.

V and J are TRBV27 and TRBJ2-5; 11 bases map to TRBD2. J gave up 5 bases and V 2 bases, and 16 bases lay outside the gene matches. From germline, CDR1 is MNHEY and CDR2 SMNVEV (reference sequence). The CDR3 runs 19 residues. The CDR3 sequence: CASSLRGASGRPAAETQYF. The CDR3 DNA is TGTGCCAGCAGTTTAAGAGGGGCTAGCGGGAGGCCCGCGGCGGAGACCCAGTACTTC.

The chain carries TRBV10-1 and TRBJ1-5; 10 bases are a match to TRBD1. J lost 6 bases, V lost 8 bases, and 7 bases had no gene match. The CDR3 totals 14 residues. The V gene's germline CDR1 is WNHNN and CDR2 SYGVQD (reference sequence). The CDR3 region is CASGGQGVGQPQHF. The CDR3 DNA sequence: TGCGCCAGCGGCGGACAGGGGGTGGGTCAGCCCCAGCATTTT.

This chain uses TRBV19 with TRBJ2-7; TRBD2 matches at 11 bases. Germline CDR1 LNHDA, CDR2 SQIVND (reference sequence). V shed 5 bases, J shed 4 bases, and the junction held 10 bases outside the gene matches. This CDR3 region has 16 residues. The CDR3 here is CASSRASGRNGYEQYF. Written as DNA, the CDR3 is TGTGCCAGTAGTCGGGCTAGCGGGAGGAATGGTTACGAGCAGTACTTC.

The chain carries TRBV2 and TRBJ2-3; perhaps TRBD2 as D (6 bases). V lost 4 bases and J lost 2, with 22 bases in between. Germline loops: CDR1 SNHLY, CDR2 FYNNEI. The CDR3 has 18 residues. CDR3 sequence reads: CASSVWEKVAGPTDTQYF. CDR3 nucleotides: TGTGCCAGCAGTGTCTGGGAGAAGGTCGCGGGGCCCACAGATACGCAGTATTTT.

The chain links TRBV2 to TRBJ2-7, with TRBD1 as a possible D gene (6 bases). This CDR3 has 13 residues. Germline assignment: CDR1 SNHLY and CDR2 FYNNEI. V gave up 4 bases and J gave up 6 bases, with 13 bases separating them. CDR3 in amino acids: CASSGSGVGEQYF. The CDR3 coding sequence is TGTGCCAGCAGTGGATCAGGGGTAGGCGAGCAGTACTTC.

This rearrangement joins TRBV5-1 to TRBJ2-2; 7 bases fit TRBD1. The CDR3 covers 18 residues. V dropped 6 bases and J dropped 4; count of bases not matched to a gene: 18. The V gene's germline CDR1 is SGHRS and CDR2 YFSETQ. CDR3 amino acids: CASTPRQGMFPVTGELFF. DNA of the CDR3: TGCGCCAGCACTCCTAGACAGGGTATGTTCCCGGTCACCGGGGAGCTGTTTTTT.

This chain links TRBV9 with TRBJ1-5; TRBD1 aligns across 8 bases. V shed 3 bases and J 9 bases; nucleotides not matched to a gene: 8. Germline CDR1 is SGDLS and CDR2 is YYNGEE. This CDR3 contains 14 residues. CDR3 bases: TGTGCCAGCAGCGCTCAGGGGGCCCAAGGGCCCCAGCATTTT. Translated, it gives CASSAQGAQGPQHF.

As DNA, the CDR3 is TGTGCCATCAGTCCGGGACAGGGGGTAGGGGAGACCCAGTACTTC. Its protein is CAISPGQGVGETQYF. This rearrangement joins TRBV10-3 to TRBJ2-5; 11 bases line up with TRBD1. The trim removed 5 bases at V and 5 bases at J, leaving 7 bases unmatched. The CDR3 is made up of 15 amino acids. Germline V CDR1 and CDR2: ENHRY, SYGVKD.

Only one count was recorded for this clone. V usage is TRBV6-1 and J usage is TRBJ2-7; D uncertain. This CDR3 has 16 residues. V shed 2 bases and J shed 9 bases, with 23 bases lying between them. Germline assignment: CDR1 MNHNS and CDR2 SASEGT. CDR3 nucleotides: TGTGCCAGCAGTGAAAGGACGCCCGGGTCCTCTACTCGGCAGTACTTC. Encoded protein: CASSERTPGSSTRQYF.

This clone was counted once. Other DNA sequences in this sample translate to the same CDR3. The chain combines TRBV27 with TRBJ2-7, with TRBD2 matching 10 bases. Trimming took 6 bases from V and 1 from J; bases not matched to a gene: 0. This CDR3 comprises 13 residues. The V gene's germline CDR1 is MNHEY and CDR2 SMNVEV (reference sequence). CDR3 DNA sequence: TGTGCCAGCAGGACTAGCGGGTCCTACGAGCAGTACTTC. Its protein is CASRTSGSYEQYF.

This CDR3 reads CAWNQRGDNEQFF. The CDR3 DNA sequence: TGTGCCTGGAACCAGCGGGGGGACAATGAGCAGTTCTTC. V gene TRBV30 combines with J gene TRBJ2-1; 9 nucleotides align to TRBD2. The ends lost 4 bases at V and 5 bases at J; junction bases unmatched: 3. Germline lookup yields CDR1 GTSNPN and CDR2 SVGIG (reference sequence). CDR3 length: 13 residues.

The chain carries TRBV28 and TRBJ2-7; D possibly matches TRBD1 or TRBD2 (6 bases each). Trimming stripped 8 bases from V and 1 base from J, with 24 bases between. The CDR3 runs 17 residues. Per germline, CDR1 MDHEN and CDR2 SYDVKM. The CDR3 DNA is TGTGCCAGCCTGACAGGAGGGGTCGGCGATGGGTCCTACGAGCAGTACTTC. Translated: CASLTGGVGDGSYEQYF.

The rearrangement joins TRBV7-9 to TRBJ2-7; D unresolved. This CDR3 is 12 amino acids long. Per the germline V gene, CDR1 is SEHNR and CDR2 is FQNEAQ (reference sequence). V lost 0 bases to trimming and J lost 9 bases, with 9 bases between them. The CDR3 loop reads CASSLAAKVQYF. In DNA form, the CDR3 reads TGTGCCAGCAGCTTAGCCGCAAAGGTGCAGTACTTC.

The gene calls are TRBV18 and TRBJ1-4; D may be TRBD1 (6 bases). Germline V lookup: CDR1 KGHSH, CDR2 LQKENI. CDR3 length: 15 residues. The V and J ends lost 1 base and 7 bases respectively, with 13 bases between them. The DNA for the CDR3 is TGTGCCAGCTCACCACTCAGGGGTTTTTCTGAAAAACTGTTTTTT. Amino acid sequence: CASSPLRGFSEKLFF.

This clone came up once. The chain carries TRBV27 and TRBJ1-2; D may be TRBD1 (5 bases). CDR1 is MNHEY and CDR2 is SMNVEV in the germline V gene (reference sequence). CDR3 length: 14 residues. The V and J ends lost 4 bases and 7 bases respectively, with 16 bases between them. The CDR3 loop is CASSSGTRRGGYTF. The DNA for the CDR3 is TGTGCCAGCAGTTCCGGGACCCGCCGGGGTGGCTACACCTTC.

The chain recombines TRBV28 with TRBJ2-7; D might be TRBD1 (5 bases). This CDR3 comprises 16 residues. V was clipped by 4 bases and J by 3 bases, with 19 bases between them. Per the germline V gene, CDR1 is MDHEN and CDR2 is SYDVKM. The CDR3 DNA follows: TGTGCCAGCAGTTCCACTACAGGAATCTCCGGCTACGAGCAGTACTTC. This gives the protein CASSSTTGISGYEQYF.

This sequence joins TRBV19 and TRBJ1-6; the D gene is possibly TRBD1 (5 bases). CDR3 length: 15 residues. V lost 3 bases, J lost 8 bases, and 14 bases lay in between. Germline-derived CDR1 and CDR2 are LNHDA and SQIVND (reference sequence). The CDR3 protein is CASSMDWGQDSPLHF. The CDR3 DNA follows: TGTGCCAGTAGTATGGATTGGGGCCAGGATTCACCCCTCCACTTT.

CDR3: CASSLEQENSPLHF. The CDR3 bases are TGTGCCAGCAGCTTAGAACAGGAAAATTCACCCCTCCACTTT. The chain is built from TRBV7-6 and TRBJ1-6; possible D gene TRBD1, 5 bases. The CDR3 runs to 14 residues. Trimming pared 1 base from V and 7 bases from J, leaving 8 bases between. Germline V gene sequence: CDR1 SGHVS, CDR2 FNYEAQ.

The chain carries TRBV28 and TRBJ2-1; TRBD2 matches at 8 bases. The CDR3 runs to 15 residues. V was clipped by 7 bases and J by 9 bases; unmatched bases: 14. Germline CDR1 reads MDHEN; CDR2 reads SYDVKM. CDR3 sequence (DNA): TGTGCCAGCAACCTAGAGAGCGGGAGAGTAGGTGAGCAGTTCTTC. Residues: CASNLESGRVGEQFF.

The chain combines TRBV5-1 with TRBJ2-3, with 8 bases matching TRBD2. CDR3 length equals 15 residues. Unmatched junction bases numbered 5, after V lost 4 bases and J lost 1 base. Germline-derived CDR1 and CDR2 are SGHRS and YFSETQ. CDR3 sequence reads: CASSLTTSGTDTQYF. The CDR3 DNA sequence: TGCGCCAGCAGCCTGACGACTAGCGGCACAGATACGCAGTATTTT.

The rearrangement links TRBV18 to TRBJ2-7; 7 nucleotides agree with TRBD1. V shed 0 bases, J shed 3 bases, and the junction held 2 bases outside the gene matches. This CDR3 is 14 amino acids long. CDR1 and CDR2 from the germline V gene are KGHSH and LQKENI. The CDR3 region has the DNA TGTGCCAGCTCACCACCGGACAGGTTCTACGAGCAGTACTTC. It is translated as CASSPPDRFYEQYF.

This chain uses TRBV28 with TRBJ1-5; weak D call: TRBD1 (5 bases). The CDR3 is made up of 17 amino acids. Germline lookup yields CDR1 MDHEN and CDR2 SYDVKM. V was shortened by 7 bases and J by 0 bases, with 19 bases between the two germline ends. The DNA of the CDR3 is TGTGCCAGCATCCCCGGGGGGGGGAGTTATAGCAATCAGCCCCAGCATTTT. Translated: CASIPGGGSYSNQPQHF.

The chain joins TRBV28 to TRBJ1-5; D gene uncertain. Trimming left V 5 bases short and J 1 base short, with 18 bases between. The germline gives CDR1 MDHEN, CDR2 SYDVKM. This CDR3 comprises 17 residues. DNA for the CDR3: TGTGCCAGCAGTCCCGCTGTGTGGATGCGGAGCAATCAGCCCCAGCATTTT. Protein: CASSPAVWMRSNQPQHF.

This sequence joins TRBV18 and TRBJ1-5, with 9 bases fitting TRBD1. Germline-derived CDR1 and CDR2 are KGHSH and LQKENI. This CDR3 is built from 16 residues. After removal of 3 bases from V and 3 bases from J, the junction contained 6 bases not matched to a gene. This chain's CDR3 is CASSPRGQGDNQPQHF. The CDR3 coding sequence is TGTGCCAGCTCACCGAGGGGACAGGGCGACAATCAGCCCCAGCATTTT.

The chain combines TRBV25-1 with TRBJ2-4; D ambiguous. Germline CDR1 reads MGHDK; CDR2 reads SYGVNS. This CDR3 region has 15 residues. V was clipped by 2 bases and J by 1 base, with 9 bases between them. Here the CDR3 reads CASSEGWGAKNIQYF. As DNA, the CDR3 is TGTGCCAGCAGTGAAGGGTGGGGTGCCAAAAACATTCAGTACTTC.

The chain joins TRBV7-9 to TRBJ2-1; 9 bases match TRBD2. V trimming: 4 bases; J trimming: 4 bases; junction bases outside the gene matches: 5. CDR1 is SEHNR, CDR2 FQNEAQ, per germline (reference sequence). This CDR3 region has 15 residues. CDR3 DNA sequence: TGTGCCAGCAGCTCCTTAGCGGGAGCTTACAATGAGCAGTTCTTC. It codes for CASSSLAGAYNEQFF. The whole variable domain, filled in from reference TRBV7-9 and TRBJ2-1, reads DTGVSQNPRHKITKRGQNVTFRCDPISEHNRLYWYRQTLGQGPEFLTYFQNEAQLEKSRLLSDRFSAERPKGSFSTLEIQRTEQGDSAMYLCASSSLAGAYNEQFFGPGTRLTVL.